This TCR beta chain was retrieved from a study of T cell changes during pregnancy in multiple sclerosis. Assay used: immunoSEQ multiplex PCR; TCRdb lists only in-frame clones, some missing. The table lists over 65,000 clones, about nine tenths of them singletons. Germline V CDR1 and CDR2: SGHTA, FQGNSA. V was clipped by 5 bases and J by 6 bases; unmatched bases: 11. This CDR3 has 16 residues. Sequencing was performed on peripheral blood, taken in the first trimester of pregnancy. This receptor was obtained from a female donor with multiple sclerosis, enrolled in a pregnancy study. This rearrangement joins TRBV7-2 to TRBJ2-1, with 9 bases matching TRBD2. The CDR3 sequence is CASSPQGAGGRNEQFF. The CDR3 DNA reads TGTGCCAGCAGCCCCCAAGGGGCGGGAGGGCGCAATGAGCAGTTCTTC.